Listed below are T cell receptor beta chains from one sample, sequenced in a study of regulatory T cells in long-lasting Graves disease. Via MiXCR, TCRdb re-called the multiplex PCR reads, giving one row per CDR3 protein. The sample gives more than 650,000 distinct CDR3 sequences, around 32% of which show up once; roughly 41% is in the top ten. Here the sequenced sample was peripheral blood mononuclear cells (PBMCs), taken when the disease was refractory, from a patient treated with antithyroid drugs. The receptors were gathered from a female donor with Graves disease. CDR3s include the opening cysteine and the closing phenylalanine or tryptophan. D genes are given only for firm matches. Not all rows give a size; the values are once, few, many and, for expanded clones, a class.

TRBV7-2	once	TRBJ1-4	-	TGTGCCAGCAGGGCAGGAGGGACTTCAACTAATGAAAAACTGTTTTTT	CASRAGGTSTNEKLFF
TRBV28	few	TRBJ1-3	-	TGTGCCAGCTGTCCCCACTCTGGAAACACCATATATTTT	CASCPHSGNTIYF
TRBV7-2	-	TRBJ2-7	TRBD1	TGTGCCAGCAGCTTCACGGGACAGGCCTACGAGCAGTACTTC	CASSFTGQAYEQYF
TRBV6-1	few	TRBJ1-3	-	TGTGCCAGCAGTGCGGGAGTGACTGGAAACACCATATATTTT	CASSAGVTGNTIYF
TRBV3-1	-	TRBJ1-1	-	TGTGCCGGCAGCCAAGATTTGACCCGGAACACTGAAGCTTTCTTT	CAGSQDLTRNTEAFF
TRBV2	-	TRBJ2-7	-	TGTGCCAGCAGCAAATTTCTCCGGGACTGGAGCTCCTACGAGCAGTACTTC	CASSKFLRDWSSYEQYF
TRBV5-1	-	TRBJ1-2	-	TGCGCCAGCAGTTCGGAAGCCTCTTTTAACTATGGCTACACCTTC	CASSSEASFNYGYTF
TRBV2	many	TRBJ1-1	TRBD1	TGTGCCAGCCGCGGACAGGGGGTTACGAACACTGAAGCTTTCTTT	CASRGQGVTNTEAFF
TRBV6-1	many	TRBJ1-1	-	TGTGCCAGCACCGAAAACAGGGTCGTCACTGAAGCTTTCTTT	CASTENRVVTEAFF
TRBV19	-	TRBJ2-7	TRBD2	TGTGCCAGTAGTCCCTCCCCACTAGCGACCGACGAGCAGTACTTC	CASSPSPLATDEQYF
TRBV7-2	few	TRBJ1-1	-	TGTGCCAGCAGCGCCCGGTGGACGAACACTGAAGCTTTCTTT	CASSARWTNTEAFF
TRBV6-1	-	TRBJ1-5	-	TGTGCCAGCAGTGAAATGGCAGGGGATCAGCCCCAGCATTTT	CASSEMAGDQPQHF
TRBV29-1	-	TRBJ2-1	-	TGCAGCGCTATAGCCGGCCACTCCTACAATGAGCAGTTCTTC	CSAIAGHSYNEQFF
TRBV20-1	-	TRBJ1-6	-	TGCAGTGCCGCACCGGGACACCTGCTTTCACCCCTCCACTTT	CSAAPGHLLSPLHF
TRBV28	many	TRBJ1-2	-	TGTGCCAGCAGTCCGGGGGAGTATGGCTACACCTTC	CASSPGEYGYTF
TRBV29-1	few	TRBJ2-7	-	TGCAGCGTTGTCCGCGGGAACGACGAGCAGTACTTC	CSVVRGNDEQYF
TRBV27	-	TRBJ1-5	-	TGTGCCAGCAGGCCCGGGGGCCATAGCAATCAGCCCCAGCATTTT	CASRPGGHSNQPQHF
TRBV7-2	few	TRBJ2-4	-	TGTGCCAGCAGCTTAGTTAGTAGGGACATTCAGTACTTC	CASSLVSRDIQYF
TRBV9	-	TRBJ1-2	-	TGTGCCAGCAGCGTAGGGGGGAACTATGGCTACACCTTC	CASSVGGNYGYTF
TRBV11-2	few	TRBJ2-1	TRBD2	TGTGCCAGCGGACCGAGCGGGAGCCTTTACAATGAGCAGTTCTTC	CASGPSGSLYNEQFF
TRBV7-9	few	TRBJ1-1	-	TGTGCCAGCATCTTACTACTCGGCATGAACACTGAAGCTTTCTTT	CASILLLGMNTEAFF
TRBV12-3/TRBV12-4	many	TRBJ1-5	-	TGTGCCAGCACCCAAAGGGATCCCAATCAGCCCCAGCATTTT	CASTQRDPNQPQHF
TRBV7-3	once	TRBJ1-2	TRBD1	TGTGCCAGCAGCCGGGACAGGGAAAAGTACGGCTACACCTTC	CASSRDREKYGYTF
TRBV7-3	-	TRBJ2-1	TRBD2	TGTGCCAGCAGCTTAACTAGCGGGCGTTACAATGAGCAGTTCTTC	CASSLTSGRYNEQFF
TRBV27	-	TRBJ2-7	TRBD1	TGTGCCAGCAGTTTCTCGGGACAGGACGCCTACGAGCAGTACTTC	CASSFSGQDAYEQYF
TRBV3-1	-	TRBJ1-1	TRBD1	TGTGCCAGCAGACTACTAGGGACAGACGCTGAAGCTTTCTTT	CASRLLGTDAEAFF
TRBV2	many	TRBJ1-2	-	TGTGCCAGCAGTGACGCTCCGGGACCCGGGGGCTATGGCTACACCTTC	CASSDAPGPGGYGYTF
TRBV12-3/TRBV12-4	few	TRBJ2-5	-	TGTGCCAGCAGTTTAGCGGCAGGGAGGTTTGTGACCCAGTACTTC	CASSLAAGRFVTQYF
TRBV3-1	-	TRBJ2-7	TRBD1	TGTGCCAGCAGCCTCAACCGAGGGACAGGTGGTTCCTACGAGCAGTACTTC	CASSLNRGTGGSYEQYF
TRBV12-3/TRBV12-4	few	TRBJ1-5	-	TGTGCCAGCAGTTTCTACAGGCAGCCCCAGCATTTT	CASSFYRQPQHF
TRBV11-2	-	TRBJ2-3	-	TGTGCCAGCAGCTTAGTCGCGTTGAGCACAGATACGCAGTATTTT	CASSLVALSTDTQYF
TRBV19	few	TRBJ1-2	-	TGTGCCAGTAGGAGACCCGCAGGGGCCGACGGCTACACCTTC	CASRRPAGADGYTF
TRBV7-9	-	TRBJ2-1	TRBD2	TGTGCCAGCAGCTTAAGCCTAGCGGGAGCTCTCAATGAGCAGTTCTTC	CASSLSLAGALNEQFF
TRBV3-1	-	TRBJ2-3	-	TGTGCCAGCAGCCAAGGGATCACAGATACGCAGTATTTT	CASSQGITDTQYF
TRBV12-3/TRBV12-4	few	TRBJ1-2	-	TGTGCCAGCAGCCAAAATACAGGGTTGAGGAACTATGGCTACACCTTC	CASSQNTGLRNYGYTF
TRBV6-1	-	TRBJ2-7	-	TGTGCCAGCAGTACCCCAGAAAGGAGCTCCTACGAGCAGTACTTC	CASSTPERSSYEQYF
TRBV24-1	-	TRBJ1-5	-	TGTGCCACCAGTGGCTCAGGTGATAGTCAGCCCCAGCATTTT	CATSGSGDSQPQHF
TRBV27	-	TRBJ2-7	-	TGTGCCAGCAAACCCGCTACAGGTTCCGAGCAGTACTTC	CASKPATGSEQYF
TRBV28	many	TRBJ2-7	TRBD1	TGTGCCAGCAGTTTGGGACAGGGTCCAGCGGAAAGACCCTACGAGCAGTACTTC	CASSLGQGPAERPYEQYF
TRBV6-1	few	TRBJ2-1	TRBD1	TGTGCCAGCAGAAGGACAGGGGAAACACTAGGGCAGTTCTTC	CASRRTGETLGQFF
TRBV15	many	TRBJ2-5	-	TGTGCCACCAGCGTTGGAGGGGCGGCAGAGACCCAGTACTTC	CATSVGGAAETQYF
TRBV7-9	-	TRBJ2-7	TRBD1	TGTGCCAGCAGCGCCCGGACAGGGCCCCTATACGAGCAGTACTTC	CASSARTGPLYEQYF
TRBV20-1	few	TRBJ1-5	-	TGCAGTGCTAGTTGGGGCAGCCTACAGCCCCAGCATTTT	CSASWGSLQPQHF
TRBV28	many	TRBJ1-4	-	TGTGCCAGCAGTAGTCACAGCAGGGAGGGAGGGGAAAAACTGTTTTTT	CASSSHSREGGEKLFF
TRBV11-2	many	TRBJ2-7	-	TGTGCCAGCAGCTTAGACCCACGGACAGCCTCCTACGAGCAGTACTTC	CASSLDPRTASYEQYF
TRBV3-1	-	TRBJ2-2	TRBD1	TGTGCCAGCAGCCAACGACAGGGGGCAATCGGGGAGCTGTTTTTT	CASSQRQGAIGELFF
TRBV5-1	many	TRBJ2-7	-	TGTGCCAGCAGCTTAGCCCAGGGTTACGAGCAGTACTTC	CASSLAQGYEQYF